These 9 T cell receptor beta chains were sequenced from one sample in a study of shared clonotypes between healthy human individuals. Sequencing was performed with immunoSEQ multiplex PCR; in TCRdb, only in-frame clones are kept and a portion is missing. The sample records 2 million to 2.5 million clones, more than 85% being singletons. Sequenced: naive CD4+ T cells from PBMCs. Subset given: CD45RA+ positively selected. These receptors were obtained from a man aged 18 to 35 in good health. Some clones in this sample may be carry-over from other donors' samples.

The chain joins TRBV11-2 to TRBJ2-5; perhaps TRBD2 as D (5 bases). CDR1 and CDR2 (germline): SGHAT, FQNNGV. The V end lost 2 bases, the J end lost 1 base, and 14 bases lay between the germline ends. The CDR3 is 16 residues long. The CDR3 DNA reads as TGTGCCAGCAGCTTAACCAGCGGTAGTCCCCAAGAGACCCAGTACTTC. It yields the protein CASSLTSGSPQETQYF.

V is TRBV5-1 and J is TRBJ2-2; no reliable D call. Germline CDR1 and CDR2: SGHRS and YFSETQ. The CDR3 totals 13 residues. V was trimmed by 3 bases and J by 1 base, leaving 4 bases between them. The CDR3 sequence is CASSWENTGELFF. The CDR3 DNA follows: TGCGCCAGCAGCTGGGAGAACACCGGGGAGCTGTTTTTT.

The rearrangement links TRBV7-9 to TRBJ2-6, with a tentative D call TRBD2 (5 bases). The germline CDR1 and CDR2 sequences are SEHNR and FQNEAQ (reference sequence). V lost 2 bases and J 4 bases, leaving 15 bases between the germline ends. The CDR3 totals 17 residues. The CDR3 nucleotides are TGTGCCAGCAGCTTACGGGAATCATACAAGGGGGCCAACGTCCTGACTTTC. The encoded protein is CASSLRESYKGANVLTF.

The chain joins TRBV2 to TRBJ2-1, with 12 bases matching TRBD2. Trimming removed 9 bases from V and 8 bases from J; junction bases left unmatched: 11. This CDR3 comprises 15 residues. Germline V gives CDR1 SNHLY, CDR2 FYNNEI. The CDR3 reads CASNTGLAGMDEQFF. As DNA, the CDR3 is TGTGCCAGTAATACCGGACTAGCGGGAATGGATGAGCAGTTCTTC.

This chain connects TRBV28 to TRBJ2-7, with D tentatively TRBD1 (6 bases). The CDR3 contains 14 residues. Germline loops: CDR1 MDHEN, CDR2 SYDVKM. The V end was cut by 4 bases, the J end by 3 bases, with 13 bases between. The CDR3 nucleotides are TGTGCCAGCAGTTCTCCAGGGGTGGGCTACGAGCAGTACTTC. Its protein product is CASSSPGVGYEQYF. Full variable domain (outside the CDR3, taken from reference TRBV28 and TRBJ2-7): DVKVTQSSRYLVKRTGEKVFLECVQDMDHENMFWYRQDPGLGLRLIYFSYDVKMKEKGDIPEGYSVSREKKERFSLILESASTNQTSMYLCASSSPGVGYEQYFGPGTRLTVT.

The chain employs TRBV29-1 and TRBJ2-3; D unclear. V dropped 8 bases and J dropped 3 bases, with 12 bases sitting between them. Germline values: CDR1 SQVTM, CDR2 ANQGSEA. The CDR3 contains 12 residues. The CDR3 loop reads CSLRDRTDTQYF. The CDR3 DNA sequence: TGCAGCCTCAGAGATCGGACAGATACGCAGTATTTT.

The rearrangement uses TRBV15 and TRBJ1-2; D may be TRBD1 (6 bases). With 5 bases removed from V and 6 bases from J, the gap between germline ends came to 16 bases. CDR3 length: 14 amino acids. CDR1 is LNHNV and CDR2 is YYDKDF in the germline V gene (reference sequence). The CDR3 is CATSVSTRTDGYTF. DNA of the CDR3: TGTGCCACCAGCGTCTCAACCCGGACAGATGGCTACACCTTC.

The rearrangement joins TRBV15 to TRBJ2-7; 9 bases map to TRBD1. Losses at the gene ends were 1 base for V and 5 bases for J; bases not matched to a gene: 18. The CDR3 runs to 19 residues. In germline, CDR1 is LNHNV, CDR2 YYDKDF (reference sequence). CDR3 DNA: TGTGCCACCAGCAGAGCTAACGTGAGGGGGACAGGGCTCTGGGACGAGCAGTACTTC. Translating gives CATSRANVRGTGLWDEQYF.

The chain couples TRBV4-3 to TRBJ2-5, with 7 bases fitting TRBD2. The CDR3 extends over 15 amino acids. CDR1 and CDR2 from the germline V gene are LGHNA and YSLEER. The V and J ends lost 0 bases and 4 bases, in that order; junction bases with no gene match: 5. The CDR3 reads CASSQDGLAVETQYF. In DNA form, the CDR3 reads TGCGCCAGCAGCCAAGATGGGCTAGCGGTAGAGACCCAGTACTTC.